The 27 T cell receptor beta chains below come from one sample, sequenced in a study of blood T cell repertoires in COVID-19. TCRdb's copy holds only in-frame clones and misses some; the assay was immunoSEQ multiplex PCR. In the table there are 290,000 or so clones, 90% of which are singletons. The sequencing input was PBMCs or T cells enriched from blood (not recorded which). The receptors come from a woman in her 30s who had recovered from COVID-19.

The V gene is TRBV9, the J gene TRBJ2-3; TRBD1 aligns across 7 bases. The CDR3 sequence is 15 residues long. Trimming took 0 bases from V and 1 from J; bases not matched to a gene: 2. Germline CDR1 is SGDLS and CDR2 is YYNGEE. The CDR3 spells CASSVGQGGTDTQYF. DNA for the CDR3: TGTGCCAGCAGCGTAGGACAGGGAGGCACAGATACGCAGTATTTT.

This chain links TRBV11-2 with TRBJ2-1; TRBD1 is a possible D gene (6 bases). V was shortened by 2 bases and J by 6 bases, with 14 bases between the two germline ends. CDR3 length equals 15 residues. From germline, CDR1 is SGHAT and CDR2 FQNNGV. The DNA for the CDR3 is TGTGCCAGCAGCTTAAGGGGGACGCAAGCCAATGAGCAGTTCTTC. It is translated as CASSLRGTQANEQFF.

This clone was observed a handful of times. The chain carries TRBV7-2 and TRBJ1-2; 7 bases line up with TRBD1. The CDR3 contains 14 residues. Germline values: CDR1 SGHTA, CDR2 FQGNSA. Trimming cost V 5 bases and J 6 bases; bases outside gene matches: 9. CDR3 nucleotide sequence: TGTGCCAGCAGCGCCAATTCAGGGGGGCATGGCTACACCTTC. It translates to CASSANSGGHGYTF.

V usage is TRBV7-3 and J usage is TRBJ2-1; D is unclear. The CDR3 is made up of 15 amino acids. Germline CDR1 SGHTA, CDR2 FQGTGA. Trimming cost V 4 bases and J 7 bases, with 17 bases left between them. CDR3 sequence (DNA): TGTGCCAGCAGCTCAACCGGTGGCTACGGGAATGAGCAGTTCTTC. Amino acids: CASSSTGGYGNEQFF.

The chain couples TRBV20-1 to TRBJ1-6; D possibly corresponds to TRBD1 (5 bases). V lost 3 bases and J 8 bases, leaving 17 bases between the germline ends. The length of the CDR3 is 15 residues. Germline values: CDR1 DFQATT, CDR2 SNEGSKA (reference sequence). CDR3 sequence: CSASLLGAVDSPLHF. In nucleotides, the CDR3 is TGCAGTGCTAGTTTGCTTGGGGCTGTGGATTCACCCCTCCACTTT.

This clone was recorded once. V and J are TRBV6-5 and TRBJ2-7; 8 nucleotides line up with TRBD1. Germline lookup yields CDR1 MNHEY and CDR2 SVGAGI. J lost 6 bases, V lost 2 bases, and 6 bases had no gene match. The CDR3 runs 14 residues. The DNA for the CDR3 is TGTGCCAGCAGTTACAGGACAGGGTGGGCCGAGCAGTACTTC. As protein: CASSYRTGWAEQYF.

The chain links TRBV30 to TRBJ1-1, with D perhaps TRBD1 (6 bases). There are 12 residues in the CDR3. Germline assignment: CDR1 GTSNPN and CDR2 SVGIG (reference sequence). Between the trimmed V and J ends, which lost 4 bases and 5 bases, there was a span of 11 bases. Here the CDR3 DNA reads TGTGCCTGGAAGGGGGGGAATACTGAAGCTTTCTTT. Amino acids: CAWKGGNTEAFF.

A word on this clone: The sample contains more than one DNA sequence encoding this CDR3. The gene calls are TRBV4-3 and TRBJ2-7, with a possible D match to TRBD1 (6 bases). The germline V and J ends were trimmed by 0 bases and 3 bases, with 9 bases remaining between them. Germline V gene data show CDR1 as LGHNA and CDR2 as YSLEER. CDR3 length: 14 amino acids. CDR3 DNA sequence: TGCGCCAGCAGCCAAGACCTAGGGGGCTACGAGCAGTACTTC. Translation: CASSQDLGGYEQYF.

This rearrangement joins TRBV20-1 to TRBJ2-1, with unresolved D. The CDR3 sequence is 13 residues long. Germline V CDR1 and CDR2: DFQATT, SNEGSKA (reference sequence). Between the trimmed V and J ends, which lost 3 bases and 9 bases, there was a span of 15 bases. CDR3 coding DNA: TGCAGTGCTAGTATGCCAGCGAGGCTTGAGCAGTTCTTC. It translates to CSASMPARLEQFF.

This clone was counted only a few times. V and J are TRBV29-1 and TRBJ2-7; 7 bases are shared with TRBD2. Losses at the gene ends were 5 bases for V and 3 bases for J; bases not matched to a gene: 4. CDR3 length: 12 amino acids. The germline CDR1 and CDR2 sequences are SQVTM and ANQGSEA. Written as DNA, the CDR3 is TGCAGCGTTCGGACTAGTTTCTACGAGCAGTACTTC. This translates into CSVRTSFYEQYF.

The chain uses TRBV9 and TRBJ2-3; 7 bases agree with TRBD1. There are 13 residues in the CDR3. J was trimmed by 8 bases and V by 3 bases; bases with no gene match: 6. CDR1 and CDR2 from the germline V gene are SGDLS and YYNGEE. CDR3 region: CASSETGSSTQYF. CDR3 DNA sequence: TGTGCCAGCAGCGAGACAGGGTCTAGTACGCAGTATTTT.

The rearrangement links TRBV6-2 or TRBV6-3 to TRBJ2-4; D not resolved. Germline V gene data show CDR1 as MNHEY and CDR2 as SVGEGT. V lost 4 bases and J 1 base, leaving 8 bases between the germline ends. The CDR3 consists of 14 residues. CDR3 in amino acids: CASSFAGAKNIQYF. The CDR3 nucleotides read TGTGCCAGCAGTTTTGCCGGGGCCAAAAACATTCAGTACTTC.

The CDR3 loop is CASSTGGNQPQHF. The CDR3 nucleotides read TGTGCCAGTAGCACAGGGGGCAATCAGCCCCAGCATTTT. The chain is built from TRBV19 and TRBJ1-5, with 7 bases matching TRBD1. J gave up 2 bases and V 6 bases, and 1 base lay outside the gene matches. The CDR3 length is 13 residues. Germline assignment: CDR1 LNHDA and CDR2 SQIVND (reference sequence).

CDR3 in amino acids: CASRNRTGRGNTEAFF. CDR3 bases: TGTGCCAGCAGAAACCGGACAGGGCGGGGGAACACTGAAGCTTTCTTT. The rearrangement joins TRBV27 to TRBJ1-1; 8 nucleotides align to TRBD1. V shed 6 bases, J shed 1 base, and the junction held 10 bases outside the gene matches. This CDR3 is 16 amino acids long. Germline assignment: CDR1 MNHEY and CDR2 SMNVEV (reference sequence).

V gene TRBV19 combines with J gene TRBJ2-7; 7 bases line up with TRBD1. This CDR3 comprises 15 residues. Looked up from germline, CDR1 is LNHDA and CDR2 is SQIVND (reference sequence). V was clipped by 2 bases and J by 2 bases; unmatched bases: 6. The CDR3 bases are TGTGCCAGTAGTATATCAGGGGGTGCGGCCTACGAGCAGTACTTC. Its protein is CASSISGGAAYEQYF.

This chain uses TRBV27 with TRBJ2-5, with D possibly TRBD1 on 7 matching bases. This CDR3 region has 15 residues. Looked up from germline, CDR1 is MNHEY and CDR2 is SMNVEV (reference sequence). V was cut by 4 bases and J by 5 bases, with 17 bases left in between. This chain's CDR3 is CASSSATGRIETQYF. The CDR3 DNA is TGTGCCAGCAGTTCAGCGACAGGGAGGATCGAGACCCAGTACTTC.

V and J are TRBV30 and TRBJ2-5; 7 bases match TRBD1. The CDR3 has 15 amino acids. The V gene end was trimmed by 5 bases and the J gene end by 5 bases; junction bases not matched to a gene: 14. Germline lookup yields CDR1 GTSNPN and CDR2 SVGIG (reference sequence). CDR3 sequence: CAWGGRGIFLETQYF. CDR3 bases: TGTGCCTGGGGGGGCAGGGGGATTTTTCTGGAGACCCAGTACTTC.

This clone was picked up a small number of times. The rearrangement joins TRBV19 to TRBJ2-2, with a possible D match to TRBD1 (6 bases). Trimming removed 9 bases at V and 1 base at J, with 21 bases between. Germline CDR1 and CDR2: LNHDA and SQIVND (reference sequence). The CDR3 is 17 residues long. CDR3 in DNA: TGTGCCAGCTTCAAAATTGCCGGGACACTGAACACCGGGGAGCTGTTTTTT. Translating gives CASFKIAGTLNTGELFF.

This chain connects TRBV10-3 to TRBJ2-1, with a possible D match to TRBD1 (5 bases). Germline V gene data show CDR1 as ENHRY and CDR2 as SYGVKD. The CDR3 is 15 amino acids. The V end was cut by 4 bases, the J end by 7 bases, with 17 bases between. CDR3 protein: CAISVMTFGANEQFF. In nucleotides, the CDR3 is TGTGCCATCAGTGTGATGACTTTTGGGGCGAATGAGCAGTTCTTC.

The rearrangement uses TRBV28 and TRBJ2-7; D might be TRBD1 (5 bases). V lost 5 bases and J lost 9, with 20 bases in between. The CDR3 consists of 14 residues. Germline CDR1 reads MDHEN; CDR2 reads SYDVKM. The CDR3 bases are TGTGCCAGCAGTCCCATGGGGCCCCTGGATCGGCAGTACTTC. It codes for CASSPMGPLDRQYF.

The J gene is TRBJ2-1, the V gene TRBV7-3, with 7 bases fitting TRBD2. V dropped 2 bases and J dropped 5; count of bases not matched to a gene: 9. From germline, CDR1 is SGHTA and CDR2 FQGTGA. There are 16 residues in the CDR3. The DNA of the CDR3 is TGTGCCAGCAGCTTACCGGGGGGAGTATTCCACAATGAGCAGTTCTTC. Its translation: CASSLPGGVFHNEQFF. Based on the CDR3 plus reference TRBV7-3 and TRBJ2-1, the full variable domain is GAGVSQTPSNKVTEKGKYVELRCDPISGHTALYWYRQSLGQGPEFLIYFQGTGAADDSGLPNDRFFAVRPEGSVSTLKIQRTERGDSAVYLCASSLPGGVFHNEQFFGPGTRLTVL.

In DNA form, the CDR3 reads TGCGCCAGCAGCTTGGGGGCAGGGCTGAAAGCCAAAAACATTCAGTACTTC. Its protein product is CASSLGAGLKAKNIQYF. The chain carries TRBV5-1 and TRBJ2-4; a weak D match, TRBD1 (5 bases). Per the germline V gene, CDR1 is SGHRS and CDR2 is YFSETQ. V lost 0 bases and J lost 0, with 13 bases in between. The CDR3 sequence is 17 residues long.

This clone has a handful of counts. This chain connects TRBV18 to TRBJ2-2, with 7 bases lining up with TRBD2. This CDR3 spans 13 amino acids. Germline V gene lookup returns CDR1 KGHSH and CDR2 LQKENI. Trimming at V came to 2 bases and at J to 7 bases, leaving 1 base not matched to a gene. The CDR3 spells CASSPAGDGELFF. Here the CDR3 DNA reads TGTGCCAGCTCACCAGCGGGGGACGGGGAGCTGTTTTTT.

The chain carries TRBV9 and TRBJ1-1, with D tentatively TRBD1 (6 bases). V was cut by 3 bases and J by 4 bases, with 16 bases left in between. The germline V gene has CDR1 SGDLS and CDR2 YYNGEE. This CDR3 region has 15 residues. The CDR3 is CASSEGPRRGTEAFF. The CDR3 DNA reads as TGTGCCAGCAGCGAGGGGCCCCGCAGGGGCACTGAAGCTTTCTTT.

The V gene is TRBV9, the J gene TRBJ2-3; TRBD1 agrees at 8 bases. The CDR3 is made up of 14 amino acids. The J segment lost 8 bases and the V segment lost 4 bases, leaving 9 bases of the junction unmatched. Germline CDR1 is SGDLS and CDR2 is YYNGEE. CDR3 amino acids: CASSLGTGGGTQYF. Here the CDR3 DNA reads TGTGCCAGCAGCCTGGGGACAGGAGGTGGTACGCAGTATTTT. The complete variable domain, with remaining parts taken from reference TRBV9 and TRBJ2-3, reads DSGVTQTPKHLITATGQRVTLRCSPRSGDLSVYWYQQSLDQGLQFLIQYYNGEERAKGNILERFSAQQFPDLHSELNLSSLELGDSALYFCASSLGTGGGTQYFGPGTRLTVL.

J is TRBJ2-3 and V is TRBV24-1; 11 nucleotides align to TRBD2. The CDR3 runs 20 residues. V dropped 3 bases and J dropped 5; count of bases not matched to a gene: 18. Germline lookup yields CDR1 KGHDR and CDR2 SFDVKD. CDR3 nucleotides: TGTGCCACCAGTGATAGTGATTTGGTTTTAGCGGGAGGGCCTCAAGATACGCAGTATTTT. Amino acid sequence: CATSDSDLVLAGGPQDTQYF.

The gene calls are TRBV5-6 and TRBJ2-5, with TRBD2 matching over 12 bases. V shed 1 base and J 5 bases; nucleotides not matched to a gene: 3. Germline CDR1 is SGHDT and CDR2 is YYEEEE. The length of the CDR3 is 15 residues. The DNA of the CDR3 is TGTGCCAGCAGCTTGCTAGCGGGAGGGTGGGAGACCCAGTACTTC. It yields the protein CASSLLAGGWETQYF.